Listed below are T cell receptor beta chains from one sample, sequenced in a study of blood T cell repertoires in COVID-19. Clones were sequenced by immunoSEQ multiplex PCR, and TCRdb holds only the in-frame ones, with some missing. The sample gives 150,000 to 180,000 clones, roughly 80% of which show up once; about 12% is in the top ten. The specimen sequenced was peripheral blood. Receptors originate from a woman in her sixties or seventies with COVID-19, enrolled during active disease. Each CDR3 is given with its conserved first and last residue. The order of the fields is clone size, V gene, D gene, J gene, CDR3 protein, CDR3 DNA. A D gene is named only where the DNA matches it firmly. Only some rows state a clone size, as once, few, many or a class for expanded clones.

.	TRBV5-6	.	TRBJ1-2	CASSLLVGDGYTF	TGTGCCAGCAGCTTGCTCGTGGGCGATGGCTACACCTTC
.	TRBV7-8	.	TRBJ1-2	CASSPLQGFYGYTF	TGTGCCAGCAGCCCCCTCCAGGGTTTCTATGGCTACACCTTC
.	TRBV9	.	TRBJ1-1	CASSVSVANTEAFF	TGTGCCAGCAGCGTCAGCGTGGCGAACACTGAAGCTTTCTTT
.	TRBV3-1/TRBV3-2	.	TRBJ1-4	CASSQDPGVSEEKLFF	TGTGCCAGCAGCCAAGATCCAGGGGTTAGTGAAGAAAAACTGTTTTTT
once	TRBV14	.	TRBJ2-4	CASSRQAAKNIQYF	TGTGCCAGCAGCCGACAGGCGGCCAAAAACATTCAGTACTTC
.	TRBV3-1/TRBV3-2	TRBD1	TRBJ2-7	CASSHRDRDYEQYF	TGTGCCAGCAGCCACCGGGACAGGGACTACGAGCAGTACTTC
.	TRBV5-6	.	TRBJ2-2	CASSLAFGTGELFF	TGTGCCAGCAGCTTGGCTTTCGGCACCGGGGAGCTGTTTTTT
.	TRBV7-3	.	TRBJ1-1	CASSLEGRSTEAFF	TGTGCCAGCAGTTTGGAGGGGCGCAGCACTGAAGCTTTCTTT
.	TRBV10-1	.	TRBJ1-2	CASSPGFNYGYTF	TGCGCCAGCAGCCCCGGGTTTAACTATGGCTACACCTTC
.	TRBV2	.	TRBJ1-2	CASLQGIYGYTF	TGTGCCAGCCTCCAGGGGATCTATGGCTACACCTTC
.	TRBV10-3	TRBD1	TRBJ1-2	CATWGQGDDYGYTF	TGTGCCACCTGGGGACAGGGGGACGACTATGGCTACACCTTC
.	TRBV5-1	TRBD1	TRBJ1-5	CASSLEGTGPSNQPQHF	TGCGCCAGCAGCTTGGAAGGGACAGGACCCTCCAATCAGCCCCAGCATTTT
.	TRBV30	.	TRBJ1-3	CAWSGPGSPPGNTIYF	TGTGCCTGGAGTGGTCCAGGCTCGCCTCCTGGAAACACCATATATTTT
.	TRBV24-1	.	TRBJ2-1	CATSATGTSPYNEQFF	TGTGCCACCAGCGCTACCGGGACTTCGCCTTACAATGAGCAGTTCTTC
.	TRBV14	TRBD1	TRBJ1-2	CASSDLTGGPGYGYTF	TGTGCCAGCAGCGACCTGACAGGGGGCCCCGGCTATGGCTACACCTTC
.	TRBV3-1/TRBV3-2	.	TRBJ2-1	CASSQDRRMAYNEQFF	TGTGCCAGCAGCCAAGATCGGCGGATGGCCTACAATGAGCAGTTCTTC
.	TRBV6-5	TRBD1	TRBJ1-1	CASQTGLIEAFF	TGTGCCAGCCAGACAGGGTTGATTGAAGCTTTCTTT
.	TRBV6-1	TRBD1	TRBJ1-1	CASSEALGTAGTEAFF	TGTGCCAGCAGTGAAGCCCTCGGGACAGCAGGCACTGAAGCTTTCTTT
.	TRBV6-1	.	TRBJ1-5	CASSETLGEGRQPQHF	TGTGCCAGCAGTGAAACGTTAGGGGAGGGGAGGCAGCCCCAGCATTTT
.	TRBV6-5	TRBD1	TRBJ2-2	CASSRQGANTGELFF	TGTGCCAGCAGTAGACAGGGGGCAAACACCGGGGAGCTGTTTTTT
.	TRBV6-5	.	TRBJ1-1	CASAGLRNTEAFF	TGTGCCAGCGCGGGACTCAGGAACACTGAAGCTTTCTTT
.	TRBV7-9	TRBD1	TRBJ1-6	CASSLALTGTSSPLHF	TGTGCCAGCAGCTTAGCTCTGACAGGGACTAGTTCACCCCTCCACTTT
.	TRBV27	TRBD1	TRBJ1-2	CASSLRQGHGYTF	TGTGCCAGCAGTTTACGACAGGGCCATGGCTACACCTTC
.	TRBV27	.	TRBJ1-5	CASSPDFGNQPQHF	TGTGCCAGCAGTCCCGACTTTGGCAATCAGCCCCAGCATTTT
.	TRBV15	TRBD1	TRBJ1-5	CATTQGAGSNQPQHF	TGTGCCACCACACAGGGGGCTGGAAGCAATCAGCCCCAGCATTTT
once	TRBV18	TRBD1	TRBJ1-1	CASSQQGSMNTEAFF	TGTGCCAGCTCCCAACAGGGGTCCATGAACACTGAAGCTTTCTTT
.	TRBV5-6	.	TRBJ1-1	CASSWRDFEAFF	TGTGCCAGCAGCTGGAGGGATTTTGAAGCTTTCTTT
.	TRBV6-5	.	TRBJ2-7	CASSYSTAQYF	TGTGCCAGCAGTTACTCGACAGCGCAGTACTTC
.	TRBV5-8	.	TRBJ1-5	CASSPGQPISNQPQHF	TGTGCCAGCAGCCCAGGACAGCCAATTAGCAATCAGCCCCAGCATTTT
.	TRBV6-6	TRBD1	TRBJ2-5	CASIKRGGQGEETQYF	TGTGCCAGCATCAAAAGGGGGGGACAGGGCGAAGAGACCCAGTACTTC
.	TRBV5-5	.	TRBJ1-1	CASSLVQMNTEAFF	TGTGCCAGCAGCTTGGTTCAGATGAACACTGAAGCTTTCTTT
.	TRBV7-6	.	TRBJ2-2	CASSLESGLFSTGELFF	TGTGCCAGCAGCTTAGAATCGGGTTTGTTCTCCACCGGGGAGCTGTTTTTT
.	TRBV5-1	.	TRBJ1-3	CASSPGRGASGNTIYF	TGCGCCAGCAGCCCAGGGAGGGGGGCCTCTGGAAACACCATATATTTT
.	TRBV2	.	TRBJ2-1	CASSGLLNEQFF	TGTGCCAGCAGTGGACTCTTGAACGAGCAGTTCTTC
.	TRBV20-1	.	TRBJ2-7	CSAGDNEQYF	TGCAGTGCTGGGGACAACGAGCAGTACTTC
.	TRBV6-2/TRBV6-3	.	TRBJ2-1	CASSYTGFGEQFF	TGTGCCAGCAGTTACACCGGGTTTGGTGAGCAGTTCTTC
few	TRBV19	.	TRBJ1-5	CASSIVRGNQPQHF	TGTGCCAGTAGTATAGTCAGGGGCAATCAGCCCCAGCATTTT
.	TRBV2	TRBD1	TRBJ2-3	CASSPGTGGIDTQYF	TGTGCCAGCAGTCCAGGGACAGGGGGTATAGATACGCAGTATTTT
.	TRBV9	.	TRBJ1-6	CASSSRGEANSPLHF	TGTGCCAGCAGCTCCCGGGGGGAGGCAAATTCACCCCTCCACTTT
.	TRBV27	.	TRBJ2-7	CASSFRFEETAAYEQYF	TGTGCCAGCAGTTTCAGATTTGAGGAGACCGCGGCCTACGAGCAGTACTTC
.	TRBV2	TRBD2	TRBJ2-2	CASRGFLGGRTGELFF	TGTGCCAGCAGGGGTTTCTTGGGCGGGAGAACCGGGGAGCTGTTTTTT
.	TRBV18	.	TRBJ1-6	CASSPKSNSPLHF	TGTGCCAGCTCACCAAAATCAAATTCACCCCTCCACTTT
few	TRBV27	TRBD1	TRBJ1-1	CASSPRTGGIFMNTEAFF	TGTGCCAGCAGTCCGCGCACAGGGGGAATTTTCATGAACACTGAAGCTTTCTTT
.	TRBV2	TRBD1	TRBJ1-4	CASSGTGLPQVFF	TGTGCCAGCAGTGGGACAGGGCTACCCCAGGTGTTTTTT